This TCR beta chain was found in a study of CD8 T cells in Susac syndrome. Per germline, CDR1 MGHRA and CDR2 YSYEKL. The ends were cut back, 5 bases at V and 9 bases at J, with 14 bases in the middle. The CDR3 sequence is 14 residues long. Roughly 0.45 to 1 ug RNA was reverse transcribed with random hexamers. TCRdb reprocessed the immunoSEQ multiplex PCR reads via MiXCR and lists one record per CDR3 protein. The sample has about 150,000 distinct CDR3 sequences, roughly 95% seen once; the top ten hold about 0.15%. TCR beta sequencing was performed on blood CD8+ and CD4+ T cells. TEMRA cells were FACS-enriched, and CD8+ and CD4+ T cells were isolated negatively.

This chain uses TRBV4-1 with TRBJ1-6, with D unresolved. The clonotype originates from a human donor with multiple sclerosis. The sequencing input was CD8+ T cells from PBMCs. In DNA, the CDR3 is TGCGCCAGCAGCAGCCGGGCAGGCGGTTCACCCCTCCACTTT. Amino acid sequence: CASSSRAGGSPLHF.